The 12 T cell receptor beta chains below come from one sample, sequenced in a study of blood T cells in healthy people across ages. Primers used in a second PCR of roughly 7 to 11 cycles were a sample-barcoded 5' primer and a J-beta primer mix. Each CDR3 protein gets one entry after TCRdb re-called the 5' RACE reads with MiXCR. The sample holds over 1.5 million distinct CDR3 sequences, less than 50% seen once. The sequencing input was blood. The receptor source for this set is a woman aged 40 to 50 in good health.

This clonotype was detected only a few times. For the CDR3, the DNA is TGTGCCAGCAAGTTTGGGACTAGCGGGGGGGCCGTAGCAGATACGCAGTATTTT. Protein product: CASKFGTSGGAVADTQYF. The chain combines TRBV7-2 with TRBJ2-3; 16 bases are a match to TRBD2. CDR1 is SGHTA, CDR2 FQGNSA, per germline. The CDR3 spans 18 residues. Unmatched junction bases numbered 11, after V lost 7 bases and J lost 4 bases.

This clonotype appeared a single time. A read error may explain this, as a much larger clone is one base away. The chain recombines TRBV5-1 with TRBJ2-3, with D maybe TRBD2 (6 bases). This CDR3 is built from 16 residues. The V end was cut by 0 bases, the J end by 6 bases, with 17 bases between. Germline lookup yields CDR1 SGHRS and CDR2 YFSETQ. The chain's CDR3 is CASSLGRGMSLDTQYF. In nucleotides, the CDR3 is TGCGCCAGCAGCTTGGGACGGGGGATGTCGTTGGATACGCAGTATTTT.

The rearrangement uses TRBV20-1 and TRBJ2-1; 7 bases are shared with TRBD2. The junction had 6 bases not matched to a gene; V was cut back by 3 bases and J by 7 bases. Germline V gene lookup returns CDR1 DFQATT and CDR2 SNEGSKA (reference sequence). The CDR3 consists of 13 residues. The DNA for the CDR3 is TGCAGTGCTAGTGCCTGGGGAGGGAATGAGCAGTTCTTC. Encoded protein: CSASAWGGNEQFF.

J is TRBJ2-5 and V is TRBV7-3, with D possibly being TRBD2 (6 bases). The end of the DNA fits TRBJ2-7 better, so the J call may be wrong. CDR3 length: 13 amino acids. Germline assignment: CDR1 SGHTA and CDR2 FQGTGA. CDR3 DNA: TGTGCCAGCAGCCTCCGGGAGAAGGGCGAGCAGTACTTC. It specifies CASSLREKGEQYF.

This chain links TRBV12-3 or TRBV12-4 with TRBJ2-2; the D gene is possibly TRBD1 (6 bases). The CDR3 has 16 amino acids. Between the trimmed V and J ends, which lost 7 bases and 4 bases, there was a span of 19 bases. The DNA of the CDR3 is TGTGCCAGCACCCTGGCCGGCAGGGGTGGCACCGGGGAGCTGTTTTTT. This translates into CASTLAGRGGTGELFF.

The V gene is TRBV10-3, the J gene TRBJ2-7, with a weak D call TRBD2 (6 bases). The CDR3 spans 14 residues. Germline loops: CDR1 ENHRY, CDR2 SYGVKD. Trimming left V 0 bases short and J 7 bases short, with 13 bases between. CDR3 residues: CAISESGLNNEQYF. The CDR3 DNA reads TGTGCCATCAGTGAGTCGGGACTGAACAATGAGCAGTACTTC.

This clonotype has a handful of counts. The V and J genes are TRBV7-2 and TRBJ2-7; no clear D. This CDR3 region has 14 residues. Per the germline V gene, CDR1 is SGHTA and CDR2 is FQGNSA. Trimming stripped 5 bases from V and 1 base from J, with 12 bases between. The CDR3 reads CASSVEASSYEQYF. CDR3 sequence (DNA): TGTGCCAGCAGCGTCGAAGCCTCTTCCTACGAGCAGTACTTC. The entire variable domain, with the rest obtained from reference TRBV7-2 and TRBJ2-7, is as follows: GAGVSQSPSNKVTEKGKDVELRCDPISGHTALYWYRQSLGQGLEFLIYFQGNSAPDKSGLPSDRFSAERTGGSVSTLTIQRTQQEDSAVYLCASSVEASSYEQYFGPGTRLTVT.

Note on this clonotype: At one end the junction does not follow the germline gene, possibly because of a read error. V gene TRBV2 combines with J gene TRBJ2-7; 8 bases are a match to TRBD2. Germline CDR1 and CDR2: SNHLY and FYNNEI. This CDR3 is built from 14 residues. The CDR3 nucleotides read TGTGTCAGCAGTGAATATACAGCGGGGGACGAGCAGTACTTC. Translated: CVSSEYTAGDEQYF. The entire variable domain, with the rest obtained from reference TRBV2 and TRBJ2-7, is as follows: EPEVTQTPSHQVTQMGQEVILRCVPISNHLYFYWYRQILGQKVEFLVSFYNNEISEKSEIFDDQFSVERPDGSNFTLKIRSTKLEDSAMYFCVSSEYTAGDEQYFGPGTRLTVT.

In its sample, this clonotype was seen a few times. V is TRBV2 and J is TRBJ2-1, with D uncertain. Trimming took off 7 bases at V and 2 bases at J, with 15 bases between the two ends. This CDR3 comprises 15 residues. Germline V lookup: CDR1 SNHLY, CDR2 FYNNEI. As DNA, the CDR3 is TGTGCCAGCAATCAATTCCTCACGGCCTACAATGAGCAGTTCTTC. Protein: CASNQFLTAYNEQFF.

The chain combines TRBV20-1 with TRBJ1-2; D not resolved. The CDR3 contains 14 residues. Per the germline V gene, CDR1 is DFQATT and CDR2 is SNEGSKA (reference sequence). The germline V and J ends were trimmed by 2 bases and 0 bases, with 10 bases remaining between them. This CDR3 reads CSARKEGANYGYTF. In DNA, the CDR3 is TGCAGTGCTAGAAAGGAGGGAGCTAACTATGGCTACACCTTC.

The V and J genes are TRBV14 and TRBJ2-5, with D maybe TRBD1 (6 bases). With 3 bases removed from V and 4 bases from J, the gap between germline ends came to 18 bases. The CDR3 runs to 16 residues. The V gene's germline CDR1 is SGHDN and CDR2 FVKESK. The CDR3 region is CASSQGAGLESETQYF. CDR3 DNA sequence: TGTGCCAGCAGCCAGGGGGCCGGATTAGAATCAGAGACCCAGTACTTC.

The rearrangement joins TRBV7-2 to TRBJ2-3; TRBD2 might be the D (5 bases). CDR1 and CDR2 from the germline V gene are SGHTA and FQGNSA. This CDR3 contains 12 residues. Trimming removed 8 bases from V and 4 bases from J, with 10 bases in between. This CDR3 reads CASRGDPDTQYF. The CDR3 DNA reads TGTGCCAGCCGGGGAGACCCAGATACGCAGTATTTT.